Described below is a single TCR beta chain sequence and its context. Germline V gene lookup returns CDR1 SNHLY and CDR2 FYNNEI. The ends lost 7 bases at V and 6 bases at J; junction bases unmatched: 8. The CDR3 totals 14 residues. The PCR used 60 Vbeta and 13 Jbeta primers. Sequenced by immunoSEQ multiplex PCR; TCRdb stores in-frame clones only, minus some. The table counts tens of thousands of clones; over 3% lies in the top ten. The data were obtained in a study of cytomegalovirus exposure and HLA in healthy donors. The sequence was collected from a female donor in good health and CMV-seropositive. The genes are TRBV2 and TRBJ2-7; 11 nucleotides match TRBD1. The sample taken for sequencing was PBMCs. As DNA, the CDR3 is TGTGCCAGCACCTTGAGGACAGGGGGCGGCGAGCAGTACTTC. Protein sequence: CASTLRTGGGEQYF. The whole variable domain, filled in from reference TRBV2 and TRBJ2-7, reads EPEVTQTPSHQVTQMGQEVILRCVPISNHLYFYWYRQILGQKVEFLVSFYNNEISEKSEIFDDQFSVERPDGSNFTLKIRSTKLEDSAMYFCASTLRTGGGEQYFGPGTRLTVT.